The 13 T cell receptor beta chains presented below share a single source sample, sequenced in a study of tumor-infiltrating lymphocytes in primary liver carcinoma. From around 18-30 mg of unsorted bulk tissue, DNA and RNA were co-extracted together. cDNA specific to TCR beta was made from 450 to 500 ng of total RNA, with a constant-region primer employed for priming. The TCR beta library was amplified through three nested multiplex PCR rounds in a modified ARM-PCR procedure. Investigators reported that the first two PCR rounds, at roughly 10 cycles each, used TRBV1-TRBV30 forward primers with a C-beta reverse primer. TCRdb independently ran MiXCR on the multiplex PCR reads; one entry per CDR3 protein. The sample holds 55,000 to 70,000 distinct CDR3 sequences, about two thirds seen once. The specimen was liver tumor tissue from sampling region 2. The subset is: tumor region T2, inferior pole. Receptors were obtained from a man aged 40-50 years with primary liver carcinoma and hepatitis B virus infection.

A note on this clonotype: Given a much more abundant clone one base away, this may be a read error. The rearrangement joins TRBV11-2 to TRBJ2-1; 14 positions agree with TRBD2. The CDR3 spans 16 residues. The germline gives CDR1 SGHAT, CDR2 FQNNGV. The CDR3 reads CATSYSSTSGRGGGFF. The CDR3, as DNA: TGTGCCACCAGCTACTCTTCGACTAGCGGGAGGGGAGGCGGGTTCTTC.

As for this clonotype: At one end the junction does not follow the germline gene, possibly because of a read error. The gene calls are TRBV6-6 and TRBJ2-2, with a possible D match to TRBD2 (7 bases). The CDR3 runs 16 residues. The germline gives CDR1 MNHNY, CDR2 SVGAGI (reference sequence). Here the CDR3 reads CANSKRGRAGTGALFF. In nucleotides, the CDR3 is TGTGCCAACAGTAAAAGGGGGAGGGCCGGGACCGGGGCGCTGTTTTTT.

Notes on this clonotype: A read error may be the cause here, since a much bigger clone is one base away. This chain links TRBV28 with TRBJ1-5; a possible D gene is TRBD2 (5 bases). The assigned J gene may be wrong: the sequence end matches TRBJ2-3 better. The CDR3 spans 14 residues. Per the germline V gene, CDR1 is MDHEN and CDR2 is SYDVKM. The CDR3 loop is CASSLWARVQPQYF. The CDR3 bases are TGTGCCAGCAGTTTATGGGCGAGGGTTCAGCCCCAGTATTTT.

This clonotype was counted many times. V and J are TRBV20-1 and TRBJ2-2, with D hard to call. CDR1 DFQATT and CDR2 SNEGSKA come from the germline V gene (reference sequence). The CDR3 length is 13 residues. V lost 0 bases and J lost 10, with 12 bases in between. CDR3 DNA: TGCAGTGCTAGAGATCGTCTCAGCGTGGAGCTGTTTTTT. Translation: CSARDRLSVELFF.

This clonotype was picked up a small number of times. The chain uses TRBV28 and TRBJ2-1; D is undetermined. With 1 base removed from V and 7 bases from J, the gap between germline ends came to 14 bases. CDR1 MDHEN and CDR2 SYDVKM come from the germline V gene. The CDR3 extends over 15 amino acids. CDR3 DNA sequence: TGTGCCAGCAGTTTATCGGGCCGGGTGGGGAATGAGCAGTTCTTC. Translated: CASSLSGRVGNEQFF.

On this clonotype itself: A read error may be the cause here, since a much bigger clone is one base away. The V call is TRBV6-6, the J call TRBJ2-4, with D perhaps TRBD1 (6 bases). CDR3 length equals 17 residues. V was clipped by 0 bases and J by 1 base, with 13 bases between them. The V gene's germline CDR1 is MNHNY and CDR2 SVGAGI (reference sequence). For the CDR3, the DNA is TGTGCCAGCAGTTACTCGACGTCAGGGGTCGCCAAAAACATTCAGTACTTC. It translates to CASSYSTSGVAKNIQYF.

Of note for this clonotype: Germline is not matched at one junction end, which may reflect a read error. The CDR3 reads CTSGDRGRETQYF. CDR3 bases: TGTACCAGCGGCGACAGGGGGCGCGAGACCCAGTACTTC. The genes are TRBV6-1 and TRBJ2-5; 10 bases are shared with TRBD1. CDR1 is MNHNS, CDR2 SASEGT, per germline. This CDR3 region has 13 residues.

This clonotype appeared once. An end of the junction does not agree with germline; a read error may underlie this. The chain links TRBV6-6 to TRBJ2-2; 9 positions match TRBD2. CDR1 is MNHNY, CDR2 SVGAGI, per germline (reference sequence). There are 18 residues in the CDR3. The CDR3 DNA sequence: TGTGCCAGCAGTTACTCGATTTCTGGACTAGCGAACACAGGGGAGCTGTCTTTT. Protein product: CASSYSISGLANTGELSF.

This sequence joins TRBV14 and TRBJ2-1; D is possibly TRBD1 or TRBD2 (5 bases each). This CDR3 contains 17 residues. The germline V gene has CDR1 SGHDN and CDR2 FVKESK. Trimming removed 1 base at V and 7 bases at J, with 20 bases between. CDR3 sequence (DNA): TGTGCCAGCAGCCAAGCCCCCGGGGCTAACGGCGTAAATGAGCAGTTCTTC. Its protein product is CASSQAPGANGVNEQFF.

As concerns this clonotype: Compared with germline, one end of the junction differs, possibly owing to a read error. The chain combines TRBV12-3 or TRBV12-4 with TRBJ2-7; TRBD1 agrees at 9 bases. This CDR3 is built from 15 residues. The CDR3 DNA reads as TGTGCCAGCAGTTTTGGGACAGGGAAGATCTGCGAGCAATACTTC. Translation: CASSFGTGKICEQYF.

As for this clonotype: The junction shows a germline mismatch at one end, possibly a read error. This rearrangement joins TRBV4-2 to TRBJ1-1; perhaps TRBD1 as D (5 bases). CDR3 length: 17 residues. Looked up from germline, CDR1 is LGHNA and CDR2 is YNFKEQ. The CDR3 DNA follows: TGTGCCAGCAGCCAGGAGTACGGACATGGTTTTTGGACTGAAGTTTTCTTT. This codes for CASSQEYGHGFWTEVFF.

As to this clonotype: Here the CDR3 omits its conserved ending phenylalanine or tryptophan, so a read error is the likely source. This sequence joins TRBV5-6 and TRBJ2-1; D gene uncertain. Germline lookup yields CDR1 SGHDT and CDR2 YYEEEE. This CDR3 comprises 12 residues. The CDR3, as DNA: TGTGCCAGTAGCTTGGAAGGAGATGAGCAGTTCTTA. Its translation: CASSLEGDEQFL.

As for this clonotype: The junction departs from the called germline gene at one end, perhaps through a read error. CDR3 sequence (DNA): TGCGCCAGCAGCCAACGCTTAAGTGGCTACCAAGACTGCAATAAGCAGTTCTTC. Encoded protein: CASSQRLSGYQDCNKQFF. V is TRBV4-1 and J is TRBJ2-1, with no clear D. This CDR3 region has 18 residues. Germline V gene lookup returns CDR1 MGHRA and CDR2 YSYEKL.